The entry below describes one TCR beta chain. Its antigen is still unknown. TCRdb itself ran the RT-PCR reads through MiXCR, one entry per CDR3 protein. The sample holds 400,000 to 650,000 distinct CDR3 sequences; approximately 7.7% are singletons and the top ten take around 14%. These data are taken from a study of response to subunit inactivated influenza vaccine. Whole-study results and caveats: Each seasonal flu vaccination may recruit only limited new T cells, authors suggested.

Germline values: CDR1 SQVTM, CDR2 ANQGSEA. The CDR3 extends over 13 amino acids. Between the trimmed V and J ends, which lost 5 bases and 8 bases, there was a span of 13 bases. J is TRBJ1-6 and V is TRBV29-1; D perhaps matches TRBD1 (6 bases). This specimen consisted of PBMCs from blood, obtained around 2 years after vaccination. The receptor was isolated from a man between 50 and 75 years old who received an inactivated influenza vaccine. CDR3 sequence reads: CSVRRDNDSPLHF. CDR3 DNA: TGCAGCGTTAGGCGGGACAATGATTCACCCCTCCACTTT. Supplemented by reference TRBV29-1 and TRBJ1-6, the full variable domain reads SAVISQKPSRDICQRGTSLTIQCQVDSQVTMMFWYRQQPGQSLTLIATANQGSEATYESGFVIDKFPISRPNLTFSTLTVSNMSPEDSSIYLCSVRRDNDSPLHFGNGTRLTVT.